The rows below give T cell receptor beta chains drawn from one sample of a study of T cell responses to AZD1222 COVID-19 vaccine. Sequencing used immunoSEQ multiplex PCR; TCRdb keeps in-frame clones, though not all of them. The sample carries under 150,000 clones, approximately 87% recorded once. Sample: peripheral blood, taken 28 days after the second AZD1222 dose. These receptors were collected from an adult who received the AZD1222 COVID-19 vaccine. Both conserved end residues are part of each CDR3. A D gene is named only where the DNA matches it firmly. Part of the rows lack a size; the others show once, few, many or a class for expanded clones.

>TRBV9|TRBJ2-6|NA|TRBD1
CASSFRGQADSGANVLTF
TGTGCCAGCAGCTTCAGGGGACAGGCCGACTCTGGGGCCAACGTCCTGACTTTC
>TRBV7-9|TRBJ1-1|NA|TRBD1
CASSQDRVNTEAFF
TGTGCCAGCAGCCAGGACAGGGTGAACACTGAAGCTTTCTTT
>TRBV20-1|TRBJ2-2|NA|NA
CSASRDKNTGELFF
TGCAGTGCTAGTAGGGACAAGAACACCGGGGAGCTGTTTTTT
>TRBV30|TRBJ1-2|NA|NA
CAWSVRDYGYTF
TGTGCCTGGAGTGTACGAGACTATGGCTACACCTTC
>TRBV6-5|TRBJ1-1|NA|TRBD1
CASTQMTGKNTEAFF
TGTGCCAGCACCCAAATGACAGGGAAGAACACTGAAGCTTTCTTT
>TRBV27|TRBJ2-7|NA|NA
CASSFSYEQYF
TGTGCCAGCAGTTTCTCCTACGAGCAGTACTTC
>TRBV28|TRBJ1-5|once|NA
CASSPEGSGQPQHF
TGTGCCAGCAGTCCCGAGGGTTCGGGTCAGCCCCAGCATTTT
>TRBV7-9|TRBJ2-1|NA|NA
CASSLDATPNRFF
TGTGCCAGCAGCTTAGACGCGACCCCGAACCGGTTCTTC
>TRBV5-8|TRBJ2-5|NA|TRBD1
CAIRDRGQETQYF
TGTGCCATTCGGGACAGGGGCCAAGAGACCCAGTACTTC
>TRBV9|TRBJ2-2|medium-sized|NA
CASCLRANTGELFF
TGTGCCTCCTGCCTGCGGGCGAACACCGGGGAGCTGTTTTTT
>TRBV12-3/TRBV12-4|TRBJ1-2|NA|TRBD1
CASAGGYVVTF
TGTGCCAGCGCAGGGGGTTACGTCGTCACCTTC
>TRBV12-3/TRBV12-4|TRBJ1-2|NA|NA
CASRVLGYGYTF
TGTGCCAGCAGGGTATTGGGCTATGGCTACACCTTC
>TRBV10-3|TRBJ2-7|NA|TRBD2
CAISPRLAGGSYEQYF
TGTGCCATCAGTCCCCGACTAGCGGGAGGTTCCTACGAGCAGTACTTC
>TRBV14|TRBJ1-1|NA|TRBD1
CASSPGGPATEAFF
TGTGCCAGCAGCCCAGGGGGGCCGGCCACTGAAGCTTTCTTT
>TRBV12-3/TRBV12-4|TRBJ1-1|NA|NA
CASSFMGNTEAFF
TGTGCCAGCAGTTTTATGGGGAACACTGAAGCTTTCTTT
>TRBV6-2/TRBV6-3|TRBJ1-1|NA|NA
CASSFGGKAEAFF
TGTGCCAGCAGTTTCGGGGGAAAGGCTGAAGCTTTCTTT
>TRBV28|TRBJ2-2|NA|TRBD2
CASSPWTSLTGELFF
TGTGCCAGCAGTCCGTGGACTAGCTTGACCGGGGAGCTGTTTTTT
>TRBV27|TRBJ2-2|few|NA
CASSPRLAVTGELFF
TGTGCCAGCAGTCCCCGGCTAGCAGTCACCGGGGAGCTGTTTTTT
>TRBV3-1/TRBV3-2|TRBJ2-3|NA|NA
CASGVSRAHTQYF
TGTGCCAGCGGGGTCTCGCGGGCCCATACGCAGTATTTT
>TRBV2|TRBJ1-3|once|NA
CASSEEGRLSGNTIYF
TGTGCCAGCAGTGAGGAGGGGAGACTCTCTGGAAACACCATATATTTT
>TRBV5-6|TRBJ2-7|NA|TRBD1
CASGGQQVYEQYF
TGTGCCAGCGGGGGACAGCAAGTCTACGAGCAGTACTTC
>TRBV19|TRBJ2-1|NA|NA
CASSQGSGEQFF
TGTGCCAGTAGTCAGGGATCCGGTGAGCAGTTCTTC
>TRBV6-5|TRBJ1-1|once|NA
CASILTGLVAEAFF
TGTGCCAGCATCTTAACAGGGTTGGTGGCTGAAGCTTTCTTT
>TRBV5-1|TRBJ1-6|NA|NA
CASSLGIGSPLHF
TGCGCCAGCAGCTTGGGGATTGGGTCACCCCTCCACTTT
>TRBV2|TRBJ2-3|NA|NA
CASSRTDTQYF
TGTGCCAGCAGTCGGACAGATACGCAGTATTTT
>TRBV2|TRBJ1-2|NA|NA
CASREVGPLGYTF
TGTGCCAGCAGAGAGGTTGGGCCTCTTGGCTACACCTTC
>TRBV19|TRBJ2-5|NA|NA
CASSWIGETQYF
TGTGCCAGTAGCTGGATCGGAGAGACCCAGTACTTC
>TRBV28|TRBJ1-3|NA|NA
CATLGVSSGNTIYF
TGTGCCACGTTGGGGGTTTCCTCTGGAAACACCATATATTTT
>TRBV10-1|TRBJ2-7|few|NA
CASSEAGIYEQYF
TGCGCCAGCAGTGAGGCAGGAATCTACGAGCAGTACTTC
>TRBV27|TRBJ1-6|NA|NA
CASPGSYNSPLHF
TGTGCCAGCCCCGGGTCCTATAATTCACCCCTCCACTTT
>TRBV5-4|TRBJ2-5|few|NA
CASSPPGTRQETQYF
TGTGCCAGCAGCCCCCCCGGGACCAGACAAGAGACCCAGTACTTC
>TRBV4-2|TRBJ2-2|once|NA
CASSQDSPPDYTGELFF
TGTGCCAGCAGCCAAGATTCTCCCCCAGATTACACCGGGGAGCTGTTTTTT
>TRBV24-1|TRBJ1-2|NA|NA
CATSDSALGSYTF
TGTGCCACCAGTGATTCAGCGCTAGGGAGCTACACCTTC
>TRBV11-3|TRBJ2-2|once|TRBD2
CASSRTRSGELFF
TGTGCCAGCAGTCGGACTAGGTCCGGGGAGCTGTTTTTT
>TRBV4-2|TRBJ2-2|NA|TRBD1
CASSFGTGGSGTGELFF
TGTGCCAGCAGCTTCGGGACAGGGGGGTCTGGCACCGGGGAGCTGTTTTTT
>TRBV19|TRBJ1-1|NA|NA
CASSIFGTEAFF
TGTGCCAGTAGTATCTTCGGCACTGAAGCTTTCTTT
>TRBV20-1|TRBJ1-2|NA|TRBD1
CSASRQGARYYGYTF
TGCAGTGCTAGTAGACAGGGGGCGCGGTACTATGGCTACACCTTC
>TRBV25-1|TRBJ2-3|once|TRBD1
CASSVGTGITDTQYF
TGTGCCAGCAGTGTTGGGACAGGGATCACAGATACGCAGTATTTT
>TRBV27|TRBJ1-2|once|NA
CASPAWEGGYGYTF
TGTGCCAGCCCGGCTTGGGAGGGAGGCTATGGCTACACCTTC
>TRBV6-6|TRBJ1-1|once|TRBD1
CASSLTGASTEAFF
TGTGCCAGCAGCTTGACAGGGGCTAGCACTGAAGCTTTCTTT
>TRBV19|TRBJ2-4|NA|NA
CASSIGPRRVGDIQYF
TGTGCCAGTAGTATAGGCCCCCGGAGGGTTGGAGACATTCAGTACTTC
>TRBV6-2/TRBV6-3|TRBJ1-6|NA|NA
CASSPVGVDISPLHF
TGTGCCAGCAGCCCCGTCGGGGTTGACATTTCACCCCTCCACTTT
>TRBV28|TRBJ2-7|NA|NA
CASKTGGSGSHEQYF
TGTGCCAGCAAAACAGGGGGTAGCGGGAGCCACGAGCAGTACTTC
>TRBV3-1/TRBV3-2|TRBJ2-1|NA|NA
CASSQTHNEQFF
TGTGCCAGCAGCCAAACCCACAATGAGCAGTTCTTC
>TRBV19|TRBJ1-2|once|NA
CASSPTAVGGYTF
TGTGCCAGTAGTCCCACTGCGGTGGGCGGCTACACCTTC
>TRBV10-2|TRBJ1-3|NA|NA
CASSPTGRSGNTIYF
TGCGCCAGCAGTCCTACAGGGAGGTCTGGAAACACCATATATTTT
>TRBV6-4|TRBJ1-2|NA|NA
CASSEEEGYGYTF
TGTGCCAGCAGTGAAGAGGAGGGCTATGGCTACACCTTC
>TRBV7-9|TRBJ2-5|NA|TRBD2
CASSPIGEGETQYF
TGTGCCAGCAGCCCCATTGGGGAGGGGGAGACCCAGTACTTC
>TRBV25-1|TRBJ1-1|NA|TRBD1
CASSIRTGLNTEAFF
TGTGCCAGCAGTATACGGACAGGTTTGAACACTGAAGCTTTCTTT
>TRBV30|TRBJ1-2|few|TRBD1
CAWSATGGYGYTF
TGTGCCTGGAGTGCGACAGGGGGATATGGCTACACCTTC
>TRBV28|TRBJ1-6|NA|NA
CASAVRSSYNSPLHF
TGTGCCAGTGCGGTACGAAGCTCCTATAATTCACCCCTCCACTTT
>TRBV9|TRBJ1-2|NA|NA
CASSYPAGSGYTF
TGTGCCAGCAGCTATCCCGCAGGGAGTGGCTACACCTTC
>TRBV28|TRBJ2-6|NA|NA
CASSLLRSGANVLTF
TGTGCCAGCAGTTTACTGCGCTCTGGGGCCAACGTCCTGACTTTC
>TRBV5-1|TRBJ2-7|NA|TRBD2
CASSSGLAGGGLEEQYF
TGCGCCAGCAGCTCTGGACTAGCGGGAGGGGGTTTGGAAGAGCAGTACTTC
>TRBV6-5|TRBJ1-4|NA|NA
CATWMRGTNEKLFF
TGTGCCACCTGGATGAGGGGTACTAATGAAAAACTGTTTTTT
>TRBV11-3|TRBJ2-2|NA|NA
CASSSHGAGELFF
TGTGCCAGCAGCTCCCACGGGGCCGGGGAGCTGTTTTTT
>TRBV6-5|TRBJ1-2|NA|NA
CASSYSSGRDNYGYTF
TGTGCCAGCAGCTACTCGTCAGGACGGGATAACTATGGCTACACCTTC
>TRBV7-2|TRBJ2-7|NA|TRBD1
CASSFGRRQGTGEQYF
TGTGCCAGCAGCTTCGGCAGAAGACAGGGCACGGGGGAGCAGTACTTC
>TRBV6-1|TRBJ1-6|NA|NA
CASSDSSYNSPLHF
TGTGCCAGCAGTGACAGCTCCTATAATTCACCCCTCCACTTT
>TRBV9|TRBJ1-1|NA|NA
CASSPLPTGNTEAFF
TGTGCCAGCAGCCCTCTGCCGACAGGGAACACTGAAGCTTTCTTT